A selection of T cell receptor beta chains follows, all from one sample in a study of beta chain features in type 1 diabetes. Only in-frame clones appear in the TCRdb table, and some are missing; sequencing was by immunoSEQ multiplex PCR. The sample contains 680,000 or so clones, roughly a sixth of which appear only once. The sequenced material came from naive CD4+ T cells from blood. All receptors derive from a man in his late teens or twenties in good health. Both conserved end residues are part of each CDR3. D genes are given only for firm matches. Clone size is stated in some rows and not others, as once, few, many or a class when expanded.

cdr3_length,v_call,clone_size,d_call,j_call,cdr3_aa,cdr3_nt
15,TRBV9,.,TRBD2,TRBJ2-7,CASSPIPGTNYEQYF,TGTGCCAGCAGCCCCATACCCGGGACTAACTACGAGCAGTACTTC
16,TRBV11-2,.,.,TRBJ1-1,CASSLGSWEGDTEAFF,TGTGCCAGCAGCTTAGGTTCCTGGGAGGGGGACACTGAAGCTTTCTTT
14,TRBV9,.,.,TRBJ2-1,CASRTSSSYNEQFF,TGTGCCAGCCGGACTTCCAGCTCCTACAATGAGCAGTTCTTC
19,TRBV18,.,.,TRBJ1-1,CASSPLIEQVYIRNTEAFF,TGTGCCAGCTCACCTCTCATTGAACAGGTATACATAAGGAACACTGAAGCTTTCTTT
15,TRBV28,few,TRBD1,TRBJ1-3,CASYRGSSSGNTIYF,TGTGCCAGTTACAGGGGCTCCAGCTCTGGAAACACCATATATTTT
15,TRBV15,few,.,TRBJ1-4,CATSPRYTTNEKLFF,TGTGCCACCAGCCCTCGTTATACAACTAATGAAAAACTGTTTTTT
16,TRBV6-4,.,.,TRBJ2-2,CASSDGGTPNTGELFF,TGTGCCAGCAGTGACGGGGGTACTCCGAACACCGGGGAGCTGTTTTTT
18,TRBV28,few,.,TRBJ2-1,CASSLPGQPGSSYNEQFF,TGTGCCAGCAGTTTACCTGGACAGCCGGGCAGCTCCTACAATGAGCAGTTCTTC
15,TRBV10-3,.,TRBD2,TRBJ2-3,CAITTSGGGTDTQYF,TGTGCCATCACTACGAGCGGGGGTGGTACAGATACGCAGTATTTT
15,TRBV4-2,few,.,TRBJ2-5,CASSSDLAGEETQYF,TGTGCCAGCAGCTCTGACCTAGCTGGAGAAGAGACCCAGTACTTC
12,TRBV2,.,.,TRBJ2-3,CASSGGPDTQYF,TGTGCCAGCAGCGGGGGGCCAGATACGCAGTATTTT
13,TRBV6-5,.,.,TRBJ1-2,CASSYQEAYGYTF,TGTGCCAGCAGTTACCAGGAGGCCTATGGCTACACCTTC
13,TRBV18,.,TRBD1,TRBJ1-1,CASSPDRVHEAFF,TGTGCCAGCTCTCCGGACAGGGTCCATGAAGCTTTCTTT
15,TRBV6-1,.,.,TRBJ2-7,CASSELQITLYEQYF,TGTGCCAGCAGTGAACTACAGATTACCCTCTACGAGCAGTACTTC
15,TRBV15,few,.,TRBJ1-3,CATSRDQGGGNTIYF,TGTGCCACCAGCAGAGATCAAGGAGGTGGAAACACCATATATTTT
19,TRBV14,few,TRBD1,TRBJ1-5,CASSQEVPRDRGQNQPQHF,TGTGCCAGCAGCCAAGAGGTACCCCGGGACAGGGGGCAAAATCAGCCCCAGCATTTT
12,TRBV7-9,.,TRBD1,TRBJ1-1,CASSSMDREAFF,TGTGCCAGCAGCTCAATGGACAGGGAAGCTTTCTTT
14,TRBV5-4,few,.,TRBJ1-1,CASSLSPTGTEAFF,TGTGCCAGCAGCTTGAGCCCCACCGGGACAGAAGCTTTCTTT
11,TRBV29-1,.,.,TRBJ2-1,CSVARGNEQFF,TGCAGCGTTGCCCGGGGCAATGAGCAGTTCTTC
14,TRBV2,.,TRBD2,TRBJ2-1,CASKERGYYNEQFF,TGTGCCAGCAAGGAGCGGGGGTACTACAATGAGCAGTTCTTC
16,TRBV7-9,.,.,TRBJ2-3,CASTYGGGARTDTQYF,TGTGCCAGCACCTATGGGGGTGGTGCAAGGACAGATACGCAGTATTTT
15,TRBV5-1,.,.,TRBJ2-2,CASSLGGLNTGELFF,TGCGCCAGCAGCTTGGGTGGACTGAACACCGGGGAGCTGTTTTTT
14,TRBV27,.,.,TRBJ1-2,CASSLSEQRRGYTF,TGTGCCAGCAGTTTATCGGAACAGAGAAGGGGCTACACCTTC
15,TRBV29-1,.,.,TRBJ2-7,CSVARGDFLGDEQYF,TGCAGCGTTGCTAGAGGGGACTTCCTAGGAGACGAGCAGTACTTC
15,TRBV19,.,TRBD1,TRBJ1-2,CASSYPDRGNYGYTF,TGTGCCAGTAGCTATCCGGACAGGGGGAACTATGGCTACACCTTC
17,TRBV7-9,few,TRBD2,TRBJ2-1,CASSVGASGPSYNEQFF,TGTGCCAGCAGCGTAGGGGCTAGCGGACCGTCCTACAATGAGCAGTTCTTC
14,TRBV14,few,.,TRBJ2-7,CASSQDPYKGEQYF,TGTGCCAGCAGCCAAGATCCCTATAAGGGCGAGCAGTACTTC
16,TRBV9,few,TRBD1,TRBJ1-5,CASSTQRDRGNQPQHF,TGTGCCAGCAGCACCCAACGGGACAGGGGCAATCAGCCCCAGCATTTT
11,TRBV7-6,few,.,TRBJ2-2,CASSFHGELFF,TGTGCCAGCAGCTTCCACGGGGAGCTGTTTTTT
12,TRBV11-3,.,.,TRBJ2-1,CASSQNSNEQFF,TGTGCCAGCAGCCAGAATAGCAATGAGCAGTTCTTC